This T cell receptor (beta chain) is drawn from a study of blood T cell repertoires in COVID-19. Overall study context: Both acute and convalescent COVID-19 samples were obtained from the United States, Italy and Spain. From T cells, B-cell-depleted T cells, or PBMCs came the material, which was cDNA or gDNA.

Germline CDR1 SGHKS, CDR2 YYEKEE (reference sequence). Trimming removed 3 bases from V and 7 bases from J, with 14 bases in between. This CDR3 spans 14 amino acids. Per the study methods: Estimation of nucleated cell counts relied on the amplification of reference gene primers. Produced via immunoSEQ multiplex PCR; TCRdb's table is partial and in-frame only. The V and J calls and clone size are taken from that table; D and trimming were inferred from the DNA. The table shows some 170,000 clones, with roughly 80% occurring only once. In Seattle, patients joined the study during active infection and were tracked longitudinally.

The genes are TRBV5-5 and TRBJ2-1; perhaps TRBD2 as D (6 bases). This TCR derives from a middle-aged woman with COVID-19, enrolled during active disease. The source material was peripheral blood. The CDR3 DNA is TGTGCCAGCAGCTACTCGGGAGTAGAAAATGAGCAGTTCTTC. Translation: CASSYSGVENEQFF. The full variable domain, completed using reference TRBV5-5 and TRBJ2-1, is DAGVTQSPTHLIKTRGQQVTLRCSPISGHKSVSWYQQVLGQGPQFIFQYYEKEERGRGNFPDRFSARQFPNYSSELNVNALLLGDSALYLCASSYSGVENEQFFGPGTRLTVL.